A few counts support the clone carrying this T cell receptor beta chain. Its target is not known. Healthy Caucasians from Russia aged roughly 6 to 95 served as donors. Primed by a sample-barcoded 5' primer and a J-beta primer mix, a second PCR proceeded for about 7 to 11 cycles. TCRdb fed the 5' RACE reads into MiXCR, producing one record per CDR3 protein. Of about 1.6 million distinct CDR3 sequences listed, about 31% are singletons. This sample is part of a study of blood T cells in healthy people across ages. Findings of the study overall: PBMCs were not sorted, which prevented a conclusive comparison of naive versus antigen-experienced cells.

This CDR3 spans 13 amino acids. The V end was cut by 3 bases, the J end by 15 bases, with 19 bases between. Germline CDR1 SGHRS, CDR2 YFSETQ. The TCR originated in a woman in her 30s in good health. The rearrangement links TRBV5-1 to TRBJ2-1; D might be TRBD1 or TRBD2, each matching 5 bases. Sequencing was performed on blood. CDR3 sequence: CASSSSRDGETFF. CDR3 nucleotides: TGCGCCAGCAGCTCGAGCCGGGACGGAGAAACGTTCTTC.